The 7 T cell receptor beta chains in this list originate from one sample, sequenced in a study of T-cell reconstitution after alpha-beta-depleted transplantation in children. This sample's TCRbeta library carried unique molecular identifier barcodes. TCRdb reprocessed the PCR reads via MiXCR and lists one record per CDR3 protein. Of almost 600,000 distinct CDR3 sequences listed, 27% are singletons. Sequences were derived from PBMCs, sampled before TCRalphabeta/CD19-depleted stem cell transplant. The receptors derive from a boy under two years old with Wiskott-Aldrich syndrome, due to receive a stem cell transplant.

This clonotype showed up just a few times. The chain joins TRBV5-6 to TRBJ1-2, with D possibly matching TRBD1 (6 bases). Germline V lookup: CDR1 SGHDT, CDR2 YYEEEE. The CDR3 loop spans 14 amino acids. V lost 0 bases to trimming and J lost 3 bases, with 9 bases between them. CDR3 nucleotides: TGTGCCAGCAGCTTGGACAGGGCGCACTATGGCTACACCTTC. Encoded protein: CASSLDRAHYGYTF.

This clonotype was recorded a few times. This chain joins TRBV3-1 and TRBJ1-1; D gene uncertain. CDR3 length equals 13 residues. Germline V gene sequence: CDR1 LGHDT, CDR2 YNNKEL (reference sequence). V gave up 0 bases and J gave up 5 bases, with 7 bases separating them. CDR3 in amino acids: CASSQDSWTEAFF. The CDR3 DNA is TGTGCCAGCAGCCAAGATTCTTGGACTGAAGCTTTCTTT.

This chain connects TRBV25-1 to TRBJ2-5; D is unclear. Trimming pared 1 base from V and 3 bases from J, leaving 9 bases between. CDR3 size: 14 residues. Germline assignment: CDR1 MGHDK and CDR2 SYGVNS. CDR3 in amino acids: CASSELGREETQYF. As DNA, the CDR3 is TGTGCCAGCAGTGAATTGGGTAGGGAAGAGACCCAGTACTTC.

The rearrangement joins TRBV4-1 to TRBJ1-2; D is possibly TRBD1 (5 bases). The V gene's germline CDR1 is MGHRA and CDR2 YSYEKL. Trimming took off 0 bases at V and 6 bases at J, with 17 bases between the two ends. The CDR3 covers 16 residues. CDR3 sequence (DNA): TGCGCCAGCAGCCAAGATCCCCCCAGGGTCAGGGATGGCTACACCTTC. This translates into CASSQDPPRVRDGYTF.

The V and J genes are TRBV7-9 and TRBJ2-5; 10 bases are shared with TRBD2. Germline assignment: CDR1 SEHNR and CDR2 FQNEAQ (reference sequence). V trimming: 4 bases; J trimming: 5 bases; junction bases outside the gene matches: 4. This CDR3 region has 14 residues. CDR3 sequence reads: CASSSTSGNETQYF. CDR3 nucleotides: TGTGCCAGCAGCTCAACTAGCGGGAACGAGACCCAGTACTTC.

This clonotype occurred a few times. The chain employs TRBV12-3 or TRBV12-4 and TRBJ2-4; D remains unclear. V was cut by 6 bases and J by 6 bases, with 9 bases left in between. This CDR3 spans 12 amino acids. CDR3 sequence reads: CASRGWGNIQYF. CDR3 nucleotides: TGTGCCAGCAGGGGGTGGGGAAACATTCAGTACTTC.

This clonotype appeared many times. Written as DNA, the CDR3 is TGTGCCAGCAGTGACCCTCCGTACGAGCAGTACTTC. Translating gives CASSDPPYEQYF. The J gene is TRBJ2-7, the V gene TRBV2; D is unresolved. CDR1 and CDR2 (germline): SNHLY, FYNNEI. The V end lost 3 bases, the J end lost 4 bases, and 7 bases lay between the germline ends. The CDR3 sequence is 12 residues long.